This T cell receptor (beta chain) was captured by sequencing in a study of T cells after yellow fever vaccination. The CDR3 sequence is 13 residues long. Germline lookup yields CDR1 SGHRS and CDR2 YFSETQ. V was shortened by 2 bases and J by 4 bases, with 9 bases between the two germline ends. TCRdb called the 5' RACE reads again in MiXCR, with one record for every CDR3 protein. Of 200,000 to 300,000 distinct CDR3 sequences in the sample, approximately 12% were seen once. This specimen consisted of CD4+ T cells sorted from PBMCs, obtained 45 days after the yellow fever booster vaccination. The chain employs TRBV5-1 and TRBJ1-1; the D is unclear. The TCR comes from a man aged 25 to 40 who received the YFV17D yellow fever vaccine. The CDR3 here is CASSFSRPTEAFF. CDR3 bases: TGCGCCAGCAGCTTTTCAAGACCCACTGAAGCTTTCTTT.